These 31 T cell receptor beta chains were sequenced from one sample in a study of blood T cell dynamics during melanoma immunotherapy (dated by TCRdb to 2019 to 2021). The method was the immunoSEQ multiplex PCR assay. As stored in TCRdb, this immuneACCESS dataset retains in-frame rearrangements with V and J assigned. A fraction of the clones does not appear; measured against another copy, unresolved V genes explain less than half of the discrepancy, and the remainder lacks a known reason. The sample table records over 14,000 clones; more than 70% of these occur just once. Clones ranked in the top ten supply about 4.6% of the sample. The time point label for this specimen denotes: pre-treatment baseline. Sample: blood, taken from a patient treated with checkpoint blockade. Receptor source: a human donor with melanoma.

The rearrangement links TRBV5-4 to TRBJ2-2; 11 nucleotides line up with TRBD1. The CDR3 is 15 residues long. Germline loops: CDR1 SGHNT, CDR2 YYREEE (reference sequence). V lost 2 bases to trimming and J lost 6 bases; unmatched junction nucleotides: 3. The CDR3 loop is CASSFWDRGAGELFF. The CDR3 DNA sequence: TGTGCCAGCAGCTTCTGGGACAGGGGGGCCGGGGAGCTGTTTTTT.

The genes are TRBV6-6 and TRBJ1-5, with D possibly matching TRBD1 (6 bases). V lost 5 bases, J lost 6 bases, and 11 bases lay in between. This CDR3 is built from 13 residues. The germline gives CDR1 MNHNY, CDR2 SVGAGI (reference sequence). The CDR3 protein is CASSLQQGQPQHF. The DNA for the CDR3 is TGTGCCAGCAGTCTGCAACAGGGTCAGCCCCAGCATTTT.

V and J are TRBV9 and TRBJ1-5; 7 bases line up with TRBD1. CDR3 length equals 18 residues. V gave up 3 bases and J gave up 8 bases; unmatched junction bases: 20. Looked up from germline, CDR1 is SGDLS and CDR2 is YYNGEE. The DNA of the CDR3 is TGTGCCAGCAGCGCCTTATATCCCGGCCAGGGGGATGGTGAGCCCCAGCATTTT. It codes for CASSALYPGQGDGEPQHF.

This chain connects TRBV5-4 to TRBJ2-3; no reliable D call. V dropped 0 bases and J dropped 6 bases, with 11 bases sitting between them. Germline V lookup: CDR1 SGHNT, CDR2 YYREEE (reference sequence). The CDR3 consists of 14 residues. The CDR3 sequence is CASSLASSADTQYF. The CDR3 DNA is TGTGCCAGCAGCTTGGCCAGCTCGGCGGATACGCAGTATTTT. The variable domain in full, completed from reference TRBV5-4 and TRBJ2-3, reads ETGVTQSPTHLIKTRGQQVTLRCSSQSGHNTVSWYQQALGQGPQFIFQYYREEENGRGNFPPRFSGLQFPNYSSELNVNALELDDSALYLCASSLASSADTQYFGPGTRLTVL.

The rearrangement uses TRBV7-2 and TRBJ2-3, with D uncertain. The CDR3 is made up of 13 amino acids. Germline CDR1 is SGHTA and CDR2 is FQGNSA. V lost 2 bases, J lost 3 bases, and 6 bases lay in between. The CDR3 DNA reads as TGTGCCAGCAGCTTAATGCCGACAGATACGCAGTATTTT. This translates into CASSLMPTDTQYF.

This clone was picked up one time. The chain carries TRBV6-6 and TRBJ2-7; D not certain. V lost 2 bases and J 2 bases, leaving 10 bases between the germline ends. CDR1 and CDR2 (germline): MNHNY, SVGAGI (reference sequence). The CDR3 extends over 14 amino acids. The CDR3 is CASSYGGMTYEQYF. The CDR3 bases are TGTGCCAGCAGTTACGGCGGTATGACCTACGAGCAGTACTTC.

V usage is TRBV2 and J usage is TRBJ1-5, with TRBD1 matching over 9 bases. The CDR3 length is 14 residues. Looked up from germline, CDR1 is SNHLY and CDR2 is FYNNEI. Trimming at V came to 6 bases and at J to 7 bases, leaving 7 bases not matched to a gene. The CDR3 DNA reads TGTGCCAGCAGCCTCCGGGACAGGGTCCAGCCCCAGCATTTT. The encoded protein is CASSLRDRVQPQHF.

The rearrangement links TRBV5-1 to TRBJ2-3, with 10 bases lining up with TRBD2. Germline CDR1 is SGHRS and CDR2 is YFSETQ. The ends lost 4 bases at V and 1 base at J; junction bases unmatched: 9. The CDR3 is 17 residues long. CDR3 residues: CASSAPILAGGTDTQYF. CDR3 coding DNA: TGCGCCAGCAGCGCTCCTATTCTAGCGGGGGGCACAGATACGCAGTATTTT. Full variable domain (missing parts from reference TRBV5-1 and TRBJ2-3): KAGVTQTPRYLIKTRGQQVTLSCSPISGHRSVSWYQQTPGQGLQFLFEYFSETQRNKGNFPGRFSGRQFSNSRSEMNVSTLELGDSALYLCASSAPILAGGTDTQYFGPGTRLTVL.

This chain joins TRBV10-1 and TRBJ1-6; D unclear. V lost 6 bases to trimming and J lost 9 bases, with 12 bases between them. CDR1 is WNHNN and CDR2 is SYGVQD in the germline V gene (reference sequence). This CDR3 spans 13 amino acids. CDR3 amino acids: CASSLAFGSPLHF. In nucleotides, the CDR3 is TGCGCCAGCAGCCTAGCCTTCGGTTCACCCCTCCACTTT.

DNA of the CDR3: TGTGCCAGCAGAGGCGGGACCAGCAATCAGCCCCAGCATTTT. Residues: CASRGGTSNQPQHF. This chain joins TRBV2 and TRBJ1-5, with a tentative D call TRBD1 (5 bases). V was shortened by 6 bases and J by 1 base, with 10 bases between the two germline ends. The CDR3 loop spans 14 amino acids. Germline-derived CDR1 and CDR2 are SNHLY and FYNNEI.

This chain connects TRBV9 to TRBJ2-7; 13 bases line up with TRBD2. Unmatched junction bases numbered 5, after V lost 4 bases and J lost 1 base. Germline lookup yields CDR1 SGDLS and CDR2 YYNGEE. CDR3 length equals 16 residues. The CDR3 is CASSSGLAGASYEQYF. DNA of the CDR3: TGTGCCAGCAGCTCTGGACTAGCGGGGGCATCCTACGAGCAGTACTTC.

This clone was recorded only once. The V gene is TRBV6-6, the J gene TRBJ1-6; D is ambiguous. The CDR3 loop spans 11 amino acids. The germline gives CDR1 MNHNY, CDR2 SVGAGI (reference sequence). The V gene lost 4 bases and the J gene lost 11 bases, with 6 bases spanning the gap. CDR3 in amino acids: CASSSKAPLHF. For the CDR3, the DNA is TGTGCCAGCAGTTCCAAGGCACCCCTCCACTTT.

The CDR3 loop reads CASSPAGANTEAFF. The DNA for the CDR3 is TGTGCCAGCTCACCAGCAGGGGCGAACACTGAAGCTTTCTTT. The chain recombines TRBV18 with TRBJ1-1; D possibly corresponds to TRBD1 (6 bases). This CDR3 spans 14 amino acids. The V and J ends lost 2 bases and 1 base respectively, with 8 bases between them. Germline CDR1 and CDR2: KGHSH and LQKENI.

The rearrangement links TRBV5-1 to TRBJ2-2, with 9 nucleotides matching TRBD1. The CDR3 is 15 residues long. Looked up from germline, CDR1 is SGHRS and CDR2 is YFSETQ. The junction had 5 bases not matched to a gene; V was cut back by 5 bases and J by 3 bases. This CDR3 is CASRPGQGYTGELFF. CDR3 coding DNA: TGCGCCAGCAGGCCGGGACAGGGATACACCGGGGAGCTGTTTTTT.

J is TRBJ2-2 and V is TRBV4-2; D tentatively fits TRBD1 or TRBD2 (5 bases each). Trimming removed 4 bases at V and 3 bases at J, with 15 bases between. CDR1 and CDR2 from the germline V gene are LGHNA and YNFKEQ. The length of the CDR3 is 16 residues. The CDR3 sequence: CASSPRGDGDTGELFF. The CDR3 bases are TGTGCCAGCAGCCCCCGAGGGGACGGGGACACCGGGGAGCTGTTTTTT.

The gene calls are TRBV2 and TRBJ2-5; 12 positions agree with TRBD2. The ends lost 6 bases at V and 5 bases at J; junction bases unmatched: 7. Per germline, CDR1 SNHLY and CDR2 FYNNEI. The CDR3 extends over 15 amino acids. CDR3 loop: CASSPSSGGAETQYF. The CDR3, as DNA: TGTGCCAGCAGCCCCTCTAGCGGGGGGGCGGAGACCCAGTACTTC. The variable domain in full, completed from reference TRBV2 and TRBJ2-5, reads EPEVTQTPSHQVTQMGQEVILRCVPISNHLYFYWYRQILGQKVEFLVSFYNNEISEKSEIFDDQFSVERPDGSNFTLKIRSTKLEDSAMYFCASSPSSGGAETQYFGPGTRLLVL.

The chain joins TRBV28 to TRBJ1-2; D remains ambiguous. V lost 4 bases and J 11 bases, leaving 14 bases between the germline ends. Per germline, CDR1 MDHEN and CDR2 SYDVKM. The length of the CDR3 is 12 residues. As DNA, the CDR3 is TGTGCCAGCAGTTCCGACCGACGTCTTTACACCTTC. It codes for CASSSDRRLYTF.

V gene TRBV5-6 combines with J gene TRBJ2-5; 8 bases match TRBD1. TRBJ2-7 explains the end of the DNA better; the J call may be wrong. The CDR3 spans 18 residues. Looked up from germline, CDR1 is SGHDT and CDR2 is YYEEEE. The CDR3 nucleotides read TGTGCCAGCAGCTCTTCTGGGCAGGGGGCCAGATTGGCCTACGAGCAGTACTTC. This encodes CASSSSGQGARLAYEQYF.

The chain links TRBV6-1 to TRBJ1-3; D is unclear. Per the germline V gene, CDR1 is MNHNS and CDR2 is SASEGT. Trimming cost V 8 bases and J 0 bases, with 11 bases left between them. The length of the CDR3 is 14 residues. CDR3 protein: CASVDRSSGNTIYF. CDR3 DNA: TGTGCCAGCGTGGATCGGTCCTCTGGAAACACCATATATTTT.

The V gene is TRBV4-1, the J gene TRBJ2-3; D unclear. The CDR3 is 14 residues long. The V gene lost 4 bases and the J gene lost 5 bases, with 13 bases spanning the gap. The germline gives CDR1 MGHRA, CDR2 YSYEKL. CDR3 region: CASSPSSVGDTQYF. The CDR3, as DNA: TGCGCCAGCAGCCCCTCATCCGTGGGAGATACGCAGTATTTT.

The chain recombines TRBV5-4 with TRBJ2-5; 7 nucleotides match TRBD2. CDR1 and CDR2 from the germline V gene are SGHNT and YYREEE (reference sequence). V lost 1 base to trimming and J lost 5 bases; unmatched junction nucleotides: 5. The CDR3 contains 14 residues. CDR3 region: CASSLREARETQYF. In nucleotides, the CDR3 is TGTGCCAGCAGCTTGCGGGAGGCCCGGGAGACCCAGTACTTC. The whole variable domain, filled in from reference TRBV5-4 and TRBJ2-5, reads ETGVTQSPTHLIKTRGQQVTLRCSSQSGHNTVSWYQQALGQGPQFIFQYYREEENGRGNFPPRFSGLQFPNYSSELNVNALELDDSALYLCASSLREARETQYFGPGTRLLVL.

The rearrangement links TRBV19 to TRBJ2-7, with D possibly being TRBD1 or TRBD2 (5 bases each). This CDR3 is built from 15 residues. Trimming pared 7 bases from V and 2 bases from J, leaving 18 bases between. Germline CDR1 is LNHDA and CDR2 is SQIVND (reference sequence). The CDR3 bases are TGTGCCAGTACCCCTGGGACGGATTTAACCTACGAGCAGTACTTC. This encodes CASTPGTDLTYEQYF. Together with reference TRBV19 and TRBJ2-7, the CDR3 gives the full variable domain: DGGITQSPKYLFRKEGQNVTLSCEQNLNHDAMYWYRQDPGQGLRLIYYSQIVNDFQKGDIAEGYSVSREKKESFPLTVTSAQKNPTAFYLCASTPGTDLTYEQYFGPGTRLTVT.

The CDR3, as DNA: TGTGCCAGCAGTAGAGGACTAGCGGGGGTATCTAGCACAGATACGCAGTATTTT. Protein product: CASSRGLAGVSSTDTQYF. The chain carries TRBV28 and TRBJ2-3; 13 bases are shared with TRBD2. The germline CDR1 and CDR2 sequences are MDHEN and SYDVKM. V lost 5 bases to trimming and J lost 0 bases; unmatched junction nucleotides: 8. This CDR3 region has 18 residues.

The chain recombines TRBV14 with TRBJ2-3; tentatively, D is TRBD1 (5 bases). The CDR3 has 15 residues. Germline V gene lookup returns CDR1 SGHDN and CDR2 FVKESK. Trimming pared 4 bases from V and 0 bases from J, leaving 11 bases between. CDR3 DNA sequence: TGTGCCAGCAGCCGGACACACCCTAGCACAGATACGCAGTATTTT. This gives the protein CASSRTHPSTDTQYF.

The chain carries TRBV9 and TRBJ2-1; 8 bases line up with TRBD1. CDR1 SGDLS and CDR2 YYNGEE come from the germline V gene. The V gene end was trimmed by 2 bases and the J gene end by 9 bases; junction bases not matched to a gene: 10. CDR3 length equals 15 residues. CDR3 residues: CASSVVGQGAGEQFF. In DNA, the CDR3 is TGTGCCAGCAGCGTGGTAGGGCAGGGGGCTGGTGAGCAGTTCTTC.

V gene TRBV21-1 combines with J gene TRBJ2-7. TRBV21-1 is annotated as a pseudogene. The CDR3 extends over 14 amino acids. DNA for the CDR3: TGTGCCAGCACCGATGAGGGGGGCTCCTACGAGCAGTACTTC. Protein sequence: CASTDEGGSYEQYF.

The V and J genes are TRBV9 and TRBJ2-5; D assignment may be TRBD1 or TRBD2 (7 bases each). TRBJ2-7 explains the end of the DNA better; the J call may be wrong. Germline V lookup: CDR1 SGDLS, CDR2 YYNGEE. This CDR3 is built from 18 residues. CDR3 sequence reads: CASSVAPDRAGGLGEQYF. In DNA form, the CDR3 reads TGTGCCAGCAGCGTAGCCCCCGACAGGGCCGGTGGACTAGGCGAGCAGTACTTC.

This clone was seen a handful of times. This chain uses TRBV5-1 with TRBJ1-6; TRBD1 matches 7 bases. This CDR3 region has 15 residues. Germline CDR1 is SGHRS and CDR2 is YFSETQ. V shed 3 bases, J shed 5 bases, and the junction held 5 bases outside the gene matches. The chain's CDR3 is CASSWLGQHNSPLHF. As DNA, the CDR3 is TGCGCCAGCAGCTGGTTGGGACAGCATAATTCACCCCTCCACTTT.

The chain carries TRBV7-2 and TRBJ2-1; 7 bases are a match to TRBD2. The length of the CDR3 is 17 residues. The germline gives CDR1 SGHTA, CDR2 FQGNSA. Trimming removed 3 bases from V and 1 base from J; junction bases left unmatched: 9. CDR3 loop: CASSFSSGGRSYNEQFF. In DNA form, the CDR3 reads TGTGCCAGCAGCTTCTCTTCGGGGGGTCGTTCCTACAATGAGCAGTTCTTC. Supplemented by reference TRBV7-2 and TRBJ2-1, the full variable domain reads GAGVSQSPSNKVTEKGKDVELRCDPISGHTALYWYRQSLGQGLEFLIYFQGNSAPDKSGLPSDRFSAERTGGSVSTLTIQRTQQEDSAVYLCASSFSSGGRSYNEQFFGPGTRLTVL.

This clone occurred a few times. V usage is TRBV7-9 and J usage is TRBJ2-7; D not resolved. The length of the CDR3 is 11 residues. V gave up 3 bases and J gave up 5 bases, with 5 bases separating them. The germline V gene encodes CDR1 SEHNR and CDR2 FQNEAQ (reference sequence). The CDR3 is CASSFLDEQYF. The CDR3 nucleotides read TGTGCCAGCAGCTTCTTAGACGAGCAGTACTTC.

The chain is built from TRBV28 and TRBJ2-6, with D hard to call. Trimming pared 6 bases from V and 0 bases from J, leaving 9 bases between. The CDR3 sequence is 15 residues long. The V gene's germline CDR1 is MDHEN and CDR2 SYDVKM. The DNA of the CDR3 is TGTGCCAGCAGCCCCCACAGCTCTGGGGCCAACGTCCTGACTTTC. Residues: CASSPHSSGANVLTF.